The 4 T cell receptor beta chains reported below all come from one sample, sequenced in a study of PD-L1 blockade in urothelial cancer. Clones were read by immunoSEQ multiplex PCR, and TCRdb kept only the in-frame ones, dropping some. The sample lists roughly 20,000 clones, about 86% occurring once. The sample was PBMCs, taken around atezolizumab (anti-PD-L1) treatment. The receptors shown here come from a middle-aged man with urothelial cancer.

The chain has TRBV28 and TRBJ2-7, with D possibly matching TRBD1 (5 bases). With 6 bases removed from V and 2 bases from J, the gap between germline ends came to 11 bases. The CDR3 spans 13 residues. From germline, CDR1 is MDHEN and CDR2 SYDVKM. CDR3 amino acids: CASRPGNTYEQYF. CDR3 DNA: TGTGCCAGCAGACCAGGGAATACCTACGAGCAGTACTTC.

This CDR3 reads CASSPRSNKTENTEAFF. In nucleotides, the CDR3 is TGTGCCAGCAGCCCGCGGTCTAACAAAACCGAGAACACTGAAGCTTTCTTT. The V and J genes are TRBV7-3 and TRBJ1-1; no clear D. The ends were cut back, 5 bases at V and 1 base at J, with 20 bases in the middle. The CDR3 sequence is 17 residues long. Germline CDR1 and CDR2: SGHTA and FQGTGA.

The V call is TRBV29-1, the J call TRBJ2-3; 7 nucleotides line up with TRBD2. CDR3 size: 13 residues. V gave up 5 bases and J gave up 2 bases; unmatched junction bases: 4. CDR1 and CDR2 (germline): SQVTM, ANQGSEA. The chain's CDR3 is CSVPAGFTDTQYF. The CDR3 DNA follows: TGCAGCGTTCCAGCGGGGTTCACAGATACGCAGTATTTT.

The chain links TRBV7-2 to TRBJ2-3; 8 bases fit TRBD2. The trim removed 1 base at V and 2 bases at J, leaving 5 bases unmatched. The V gene's germline CDR1 is SGHTA and CDR2 FQGNSA. The CDR3 runs 16 residues. The CDR3 region is CASSLGGGGYTDTQYF. The CDR3 coding sequence is TGTGCCAGCAGCTTAGGAGGCGGGGGGTACACAGATACGCAGTATTTT.